Listed here is a single T cell receptor beta chain. Its specificity is not known. Using immunoSEQ multiplex PCR, the repertoire was profiled, and TCRdb retains in-frame clones only, with some absent. The sample lists approximately 32,000 clones, roughly 54% occurring once. These data come from a study of a mutant IDH1 vaccine in newly diagnosed glioma. Study-wide context: Vaccines were first given 4-6 weeks after radiotherapy alone, or with temozolomide cycles. Study outcomes and limitations: Evidence of vaccine-induced immune responses was documented in 80% to 95% of patients.

Specified time point: week 5, during vaccination. Mutant IDH1 20-mer peptide, at 300 ug, made up each vaccine dose, with topical imiquimod. The V gene lost 5 bases and the J gene lost 5 bases, with 9 bases spanning the gap. Germline V gene lookup returns CDR1 SGHNT and CDR2 YENEEA. This CDR3 comprises 12 residues. The chain has TRBV11-3 and TRBJ2-5; D is unresolved. The material was PBMCs, obtained from a glioma patient whose treatment included an IDH1 peptide vaccine. This TCR derives from a woman aged 18-29 years with glioma. The CDR3 region has the DNA TGTGCCAGCAGCCGCCTATCCGAGACCCAGTACTTC. This sequence encodes CASSRLSETQYF.